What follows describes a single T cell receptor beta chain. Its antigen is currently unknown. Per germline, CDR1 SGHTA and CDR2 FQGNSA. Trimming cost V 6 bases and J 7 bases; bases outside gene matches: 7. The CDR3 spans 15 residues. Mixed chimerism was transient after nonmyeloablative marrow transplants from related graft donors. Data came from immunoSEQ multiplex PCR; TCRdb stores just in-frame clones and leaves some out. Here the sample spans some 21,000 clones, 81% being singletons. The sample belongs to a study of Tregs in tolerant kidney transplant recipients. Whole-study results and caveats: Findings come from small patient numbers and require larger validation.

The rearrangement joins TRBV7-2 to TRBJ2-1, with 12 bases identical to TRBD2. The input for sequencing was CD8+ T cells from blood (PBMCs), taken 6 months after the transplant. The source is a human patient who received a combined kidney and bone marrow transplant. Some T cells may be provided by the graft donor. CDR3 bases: TGTGCCAGCAGACCTAGCGGGGGGGCCATAAATGAGCAGTTCTTC. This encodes CASRPSGGAINEQFF.